Described below is a single T cell receptor (beta chain) sequence and its context. This record comes from a study of blood T cell repertoires in COVID-19. The table came from immunoSEQ multiplex PCR; TCRdb's copy has only in-frame clones and leaves some out. The data hold tens of thousands of clones, with almost 90% observed a single time. The sequence came from an elderly woman with acute or convalescent COVID-19. Specimen: peripheral blood.

The DNA of the CDR3 is TGTGCCAGTAGAGGACTAGCGGGGGGGCAGGGTGAGCAGTTCTTC. Amino acids: CASRGLAGGQGEQFF. This chain connects TRBV19 to TRBJ2-1, with TRBD2 matching 15 bases. V dropped 6 bases and J dropped 9; count of bases not matched to a gene: 6. CDR1 and CDR2 (germline): LNHDA, SQIVND (reference sequence). The CDR3 is 15 amino acids.